These 29 T cell receptor beta chains share one sample of origin, sequenced in a study of tumor-infiltrating lymphocytes in primary liver carcinoma. Bulk tissue was left unsorted, and RNA and DNA were co-extracted from 20-30 mg of it. TCR beta cDNA was reverse-transcribed from about 500 ng of total RNA. The reaction used a constant-region primer and ProtoScript II reverse transcriptase. Each TCR beta library was derived from three nested multiplex PCR rounds that employed slightly modified ARM-PCR. It was with TRBV1-TRBV30 forward primers and a C-beta reverse primer that the first two PCR rounds were run, at approximately 9 cycles each. TCRdb re-derived calls from the multiplex PCR reads in MiXCR, one entry per CDR3 protein. This table holds fewer than 110,000 distinct CDR3 sequences, around two thirds found once. The specimen sequenced was liver tumor tissue from sampling region 2. Subset meaning: tumor region T2, inferior pole. Receptor source: a woman aged 55-69 years with primary liver carcinoma and hepatitis B virus infection.

This clonotype has just one count. One end of the junction is discordant with germline, which a read error may explain. This chain joins TRBV11-3 and TRBJ2-1; 14 positions agree with TRBD2. The CDR3 consists of 19 residues. The germline V gene encodes CDR1 SGHNT and CDR2 YENEEA. The CDR3 reads CASSAGQGGLAGGLNEQFF. CDR3 nucleotide sequence: TGTGCCAGCAGCGCCGGACAGGGAGGACTAGCGGGAGGACTCAATGAGCAATTCTTC.

At least ten counts were recorded for this clonotype. The J gene is TRBJ2-5, the V gene TRBV29-1, with 15 positions matching TRBD2. There are 14 residues in the CDR3. V lost 3 bases to trimming and J lost 5 bases; unmatched junction nucleotides: 1. Germline V gene data show CDR1 as SQVTM and CDR2 as ANQGSEA. The CDR3 coding sequence is TGCAGCGTTGAGGGGACTAGCGGGAGGGAGACCCAGTACTTC. Residues: CSVEGTSGRETQYF.

This clonotype has more than one count but fewer than ten. At one boundary the junction diverges from the germline segment, which might be a read error. The V call is TRBV11-2, the J call TRBJ2-1; no clear D gene. The CDR3 runs to 14 residues. The germline gives CDR1 SGHAT, CDR2 FQNNGV. For the CDR3, the DNA is TGTGCCAGCAACTTAGAACGGCCACACAATGAGCAGCTCTTC. Its protein is CASNLERPHNEQLF. The complete variable domain, with remaining parts taken from reference TRBV11-2 and TRBJ2-1, reads EAGVAQSPRYKIIEKRQSVAFWCNPISGHATLYWYQQILGQGPKLLIQFQNNGVVDDSQLPKDRFSAERLKGVDSTLKIQPAKLEDSAVYLCASNLERPHNEQLFGPGTRLTVL.

The chain joins TRBV6-1 to TRBJ2-7; TRBD1 matches at 9 bases. The length of the CDR3 is 16 residues. Germline CDR1 reads MNHNS; CDR2 reads SASEGT. The CDR3 DNA reads TGTACTAGCAGTGGGGGCCTCGGACAGGGGATCTACGAGCAGTACTTC. Its translation is CTSSGGLGQGIYEQYF.

For this clonotype: Compared with germline, one end of the junction differs, possibly owing to a read error. The V gene is TRBV6-5, the J gene TRBJ2-5; D is perhaps TRBD1 (6 bases). The germline V gene has CDR1 MNHEY and CDR2 SVGAGI. CDR3 length: 15 residues. The CDR3 region has the DNA TGTGTCAGCAGTGTCCGGGACAAGGCCCAAGAGACCCAATACTTC. This codes for CVSSVRDKAQETQYF.

As for this clonotype: At one end, the junction sequence differs from germline, possibly due to a read error. The CDR3 nucleotides are TGTGCCAGCAGCTACTTCCGTGGTAGCCGGAGAGAGACCCAGTACTTT. It codes for CASSYFRGSRRETQYF. The chain employs TRBV11-2 and TRBJ2-5; D gene ambiguous. CDR1 SGHAT and CDR2 FQNNGV come from the germline V gene. This CDR3 is 16 amino acids long.

Concerning this clonotype: An end of the junction does not agree with germline; a read error may underlie this. The V gene is TRBV28, the J gene TRBJ2-3; D is uncertain. The CDR3 contains 12 residues. The germline V gene encodes CDR1 MDHEN and CDR2 SYDVKM. Here the CDR3 DNA reads TGCGCCAGCAGTCCCTGGGAAGATACGGAGTATTTT. It specifies CASSPWEDTEYF.

This clonotype has more than one count but fewer than ten. A much bigger clone sits one base away, suggesting this may be a read error. The chain uses TRBV12-3 or TRBV12-4 and TRBJ2-5, with TRBD2 as a possible D gene (6 bases). V lost 11 bases, J lost 2 bases, and 15 bases lay in between. This CDR3 region has 13 residues. The CDR3 sequence: CAYGKLAQETQYF. CDR3 nucleotide sequence: TGTGCCTACGGGAAGCTAGCGCAAGAGACCCAGTACTTC.

With respect to this clonotype: The germline gene is not matched at one end of the junction; a read error may be the cause. The chain joins TRBV12-3 or TRBV12-4 to TRBJ2-3; TRBD1 might be the D (6 bases). CDR3 length: 15 residues. Written as DNA, the CDR3 is TGTGCCAGCAGTCACAGGGCGCGTAGTACAGGTACGCAGTATTTT. Translating gives CASSHRARSTGTQYF.

This clonotype is judged medium-sized (0.01 to 0.1%). J is TRBJ2-3 and V is TRBV11-1; the D is unclear. The V gene lost 1 base and the J gene lost 0 bases, with 5 bases spanning the gap. Germline CDR1 reads SGHAT; CDR2 reads FQDESV (reference sequence). The length of the CDR3 is 14 residues. The DNA for the CDR3 is TGTGCCAGCAGCTTAGGGCAGAGCACAGATACGCAGTATTTT. Amino acids: CASSLGQSTDTQYF.

About this clonotype itself: A much bigger clone sits one base away, suggesting this may be a read error. V and J are TRBV28 and TRBJ1-1, with a tentative D call TRBD1 (5 bases). CDR3 length: 13 residues. CDR1 is MDHEN, CDR2 SYDVKM, per germline. CDR3 bases: TGTGCCAGCAGTGGCGGGGGGTTCCCTGAAACTTTCTTT. This sequence encodes CASSGGGFPETFF.

To note about this clonotype: A junction end diverges from the germline sequence, so it may reflect a read error. V is TRBV12-3 or TRBV12-4 and J is TRBJ2-2; D possibly corresponds to TRBD2 (5 bases). The CDR3 is made up of 13 amino acids. CDR3 amino acids: CDSSFRNTGELFF. In nucleotides, the CDR3 is TGTGACAGCAGTTTCAGGAACACCGGGGAACTGTTTTTT.

To note about this clonotype: This may be a read error: a much more frequent sequence differs by one nucleotide. J is TRBJ1-5 and V is TRBV28, with a weak D call TRBD1 (5 bases). Germline V gene lookup returns CDR1 MDHEN and CDR2 SYDVKM. The CDR3 is made up of 15 amino acids. CDR3 residues: CASTRTKGFNRPQHF. The CDR3, as DNA: TGTGCCAGCACCAGAACCAAGGGGTTCAATCGGCCCCAGCATTTT. Using reference TRBV28 and TRBJ1-5 for the parts outside the CDR3, the full variable domain is DVKVTQSSRYLVKRTGEKVFLECVQDMDHENMFWYRQDPGLGLRLIYFSYDVKMKEKGDIPEGYSVSREKKERFSLILESASTNQTSMYLCASTRTKGFNRPQHFGDGTRLSIL.

As regards this clonotype: This may be a read error, as it is one base from a much larger clone. V usage is TRBV6-5 and J usage is TRBJ2-3; D may be TRBD2 (5 bases). Looked up from germline, CDR1 is MNHEY and CDR2 is SVGAGI. Trimming removed 6 bases from V and 2 bases from J, with 15 bases in between. The CDR3 runs 15 residues. The CDR3 nucleotides read TGTGCCAGCAGGAGAGTGGGAGTGAACACAGATACGCAGTATTTT. This codes for CASRRVGVNTDTQYF.

Comments on this clonotype: One end of the junction varies from germline; a read error may be responsible. V is TRBV28 and J is TRBJ2-2; D might be TRBD2 (5 bases). The CDR3 spans 15 residues. Germline loops: CDR1 MDHEN, CDR2 SYDVKM. The CDR3 reads CVSSPAGSGIGELFF. As DNA, the CDR3 is TGTGTCAGCAGTCCTGCGGGCAGCGGCATCGGGGAGCTGTTTTTT.

The chain is built from TRBV11-2 and TRBJ1-2; no firm D call. The CDR3 runs 13 residues. Germline V lookup: CDR1 SGHAT, CDR2 FQNNGV. Trimming took off 10 bases at V and 4 bases at J, with 16 bases between the two ends. The CDR3 bases are TGTGCCAATAGCTTTCATGATAGCTATGGCTACACCTTC. As protein: CANSFHDSYGYTF.

In regard to this clonotype: A much more abundant neighbour one base away suggests this may be a read error. The chain recombines TRBV5-6 with TRBJ1-2; D is possibly TRBD1 (5 bases). CDR1 and CDR2 (germline): SGHDT, YYEEEE. CDR3 length equals 15 residues. The CDR3 DNA follows: TGTGCCAGCAGCTTCAGACGGGCAGGGAACTATAGCTACACCTTC. This encodes CASSFRRAGNYSYTF.

Comment on this clonotype: The junction differs from germline at one of its ends, possibly a read error. V usage is TRBV5-1 and J usage is TRBJ2-1; 11 nucleotides line up with TRBD1. The CDR3 totals 15 residues. CDR1 SGHRS and CDR2 YFSETQ come from the germline V gene. The chain's CDR3 is CASSGGQGDKNEQIF. CDR3 DNA: TGCGCCAGCAGTGGGGGACAGGGGGATAAAAATGAGCAGATCTTC. Combining the CDR3 with reference TRBV5-1 and TRBJ2-1 gives the whole variable domain KAGVTQTPRYLIKTRGQQVTLSCSPISGHRSVSWYQQTPGQGLQFLFEYFSETQRNKGNFPGRFSGRQFSNSRSEMNVSTLELGDSALYLCASSGGQGDKNEQIFGPGTRLTVL.

Concerning this clonotype itself: This could be a read error, since a much larger clone is one nucleotide away. This chain uses TRBV7-9 with TRBJ2-1; no clear D gene. The CDR3 has 13 amino acids. Germline CDR1 is SEHNR and CDR2 is FQNEAQ (reference sequence). DNA of the CDR3: TGTGCCAGCAAGGATAGGCGCTACAATGAGCAGTTATTC. Translated: CASKDRRYNEQLF.

Of note for this clonotype: The junction and the germline gene differ at one end; a read error may be behind it. J is TRBJ1-5 and V is TRBV11-3; weak D call: TRBD1 (6 bases). Germline V gives CDR1 SGHNT, CDR2 YENEEA. There are 13 residues in the CDR3. The CDR3 sequence: CASGSGDNRPQHF. Written as DNA, the CDR3 is TGTGCCAGCGGCTCAGGGGACAATCGGCCCCAGCATTTT.

On this clonotype itself: The junction does not match germline at one end; this may be a read error. The chain carries TRBV6-5 and TRBJ2-2; maybe TRBD1 (7 bases). The CDR3 loop spans 17 amino acids. Germline values: CDR1 MNHEY, CDR2 SVGAGI. Here the CDR3 reads CACRDRAPDLNTGGLFF. The CDR3 DNA follows: TGTGCCTGCAGAGACAGGGCACCCGACTTGAACACCGGGGGGCTGTTTTTT.

To note about this clonotype: A junction end diverges from the germline sequence, so it may reflect a read error. This chain links TRBV5-1 with TRBJ2-1; 11 positions match TRBD2. CDR1 and CDR2 from the germline V gene are SGHRS and YFSETQ. This CDR3 has 15 amino acids. The CDR3 DNA sequence: TGCGCCAGCAGCTTGGGACTAGCGGGATCCAATGAGCAGCTCTTC. Its translation is CASSLGLAGSNEQLF.

As concerns this clonotype: This may be a read error: a much more frequent sequence differs by one nucleotide. The rearrangement joins TRBV5-1 to TRBJ2-6; D call uncertain. Between the trimmed V and J ends, which lost 4 bases and 2 bases, there was a span of 10 bases. This CDR3 is 15 amino acids long. Germline CDR1 and CDR2: SGHRS and YFSETQ. In nucleotides, the CDR3 is TGCGCCAGCAGCACTACAGAGCCTGGGGCCAACGTCCTGACTTTC. Its protein product is CASSTTEPGANVLTF.

For this clonotype: A much larger clone sits a single nucleotide away, making a read error possible. This rearrangement joins TRBV5-1 to TRBJ2-1, with 9 bases that match TRBD2. Germline CDR1 reads SGHRS; CDR2 reads YFSETQ. The CDR3 covers 15 residues. The junction had 5 bases not matched to a gene; V was cut back by 3 bases and J by 4 bases. The CDR3 sequence: CASSSGLATYNEQFF. In DNA form, the CDR3 reads TGCGCCAGCAGCTCAGGACTAGCGACGTACAATGAGCAGTTCTTC.

As to this clonotype: An end of the junction differs from the germline gene, which may be a read error. The chain joins TRBV5-1 to TRBJ2-1; 7 bases match TRBD2. This CDR3 spans 16 amino acids. CDR1 and CDR2 (germline): SGHRS, YFSETQ. In DNA form, the CDR3 reads TGCGTCAGCAGCTTGGGCGGTACTAGCGTGGGTAATGAGCAGTTCTTC. It encodes CVSSLGGTSVGNEQFF.

This clonotype appeared once. A much larger clone lies one base from this, so it may be a read error. In this CDR3 the conserved last residue, phenylalanine or tryptophan, is missing, so a read error is likely. CDR3 nucleotide sequence: TGTGCCAGCAGCATCGACAGGGAGCAGTACTTA. Translation: CASSIDREQYL. V gene TRBV7-8 combines with J gene TRBJ2-7, with D tentatively TRBD1 (6 bases). The CDR3 is made up of 11 amino acids. V was trimmed by 5 bases and J by 7 bases, leaving 9 bases between them. CDR1 and CDR2 (germline): SGHVS, FQNEAQ.

Remarks on this clonotype: One junction end does not reproduce the germline sequence, and a read error may be involved. The chain is built from TRBV11-2 and TRBJ2-7; 8 positions agree with TRBD2. This CDR3 comprises 13 residues. Germline V CDR1 and CDR2: SGHAT, FQNNGV. The CDR3 DNA follows: TGTGCCAGCAGCTTTCAGCACGGGGGGGAGCACTACTTC. Protein: CASSFQHGGEHYF.

V is TRBV7-9 and J is TRBJ2-2; D is unresolved. Trimming shortened V by 1 base and J by 7 bases, and 10 bases separated the two germline ends. CDR3 length: 14 amino acids. Germline assignment: CDR1 SEHNR and CDR2 FQNEAQ (reference sequence). The CDR3 region has the DNA TGTGCCAGCAGCTTAGAAGGTTTGGGCGGGGAGCTGTTTTTT. Its protein is CASSLEGLGGELFF.

This clonotype was found many times. The rearrangement uses TRBV28 and TRBJ2-2; 10 bases line up with TRBD1. V lost 6 bases and J lost 4; bases outside the gene matches: 5. Germline CDR1 MDHEN, CDR2 SYDVKM. The CDR3 extends over 15 amino acids. The CDR3 nucleotides read TGTGCCAGCAGCAAGCGGACAGGGGGCACCGGGGAGCTGTTTTTT. It codes for CASSKRTGGTGELFF.